This T cell receptor (beta chain) was captured in a study of T cells in Graves' hyperthyroidism and ophthalmopathy. Germline loops: CDR1 KGHSH, CDR2 LQKENI. The CDR3 covers 16 residues. The V and J ends lost 3 bases and 4 bases, in that order; junction bases with no gene match: 9. This clonotype was counted between two and nine times. Its antigen is undetermined. Each diagnosis drew on symptoms, thyroxine, TRAb, thyroid ultrasound and orbital computed tomography findings. Source material for PBMCs was about 10 ml fresh peripheral blood. Study-wide findings and caveats: Before onset, by a median of around 6.4 months, the model predicted ophthalmopathy.

Using RNA transcripts as the source, TCR beta CDR3 regions were amplified. With the HTBI primer set, the TCR CDR3 went through a first round of RT-PCR. TCRdb passed the multiplex PCR reads through MiXCR, listing each CDR3 protein once. This table holds more than 300,000 distinct CDR3 sequences, under 20% found once. This chain connects TRBV18 to TRBJ1-5; 7 bases are shared with TRBD1. The clonotype was recovered from a man between 18 and 29 years old with Graves' ophthalmopathy. Sequences were obtained from blood. The CDR3 DNA sequence: TGTGCCAGCTCACCTCCAGGGGGGCGTCGGAATCAGCCCCAGCATTTT. This gives the protein CASSPPGGRRNQPQHF.